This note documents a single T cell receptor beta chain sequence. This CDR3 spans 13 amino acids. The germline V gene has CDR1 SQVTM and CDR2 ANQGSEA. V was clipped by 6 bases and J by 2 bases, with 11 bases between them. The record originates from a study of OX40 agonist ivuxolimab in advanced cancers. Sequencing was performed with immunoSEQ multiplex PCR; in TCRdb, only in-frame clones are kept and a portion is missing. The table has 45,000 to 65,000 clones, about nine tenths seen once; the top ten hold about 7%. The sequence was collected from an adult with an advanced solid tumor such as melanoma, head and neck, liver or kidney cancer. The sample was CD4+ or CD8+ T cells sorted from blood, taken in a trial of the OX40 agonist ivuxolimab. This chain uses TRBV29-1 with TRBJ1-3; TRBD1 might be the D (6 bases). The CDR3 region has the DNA TGCAGCGTGGGGACACCCGCTGGAAACACCATATATTTT. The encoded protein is CSVGTPAGNTIYF.